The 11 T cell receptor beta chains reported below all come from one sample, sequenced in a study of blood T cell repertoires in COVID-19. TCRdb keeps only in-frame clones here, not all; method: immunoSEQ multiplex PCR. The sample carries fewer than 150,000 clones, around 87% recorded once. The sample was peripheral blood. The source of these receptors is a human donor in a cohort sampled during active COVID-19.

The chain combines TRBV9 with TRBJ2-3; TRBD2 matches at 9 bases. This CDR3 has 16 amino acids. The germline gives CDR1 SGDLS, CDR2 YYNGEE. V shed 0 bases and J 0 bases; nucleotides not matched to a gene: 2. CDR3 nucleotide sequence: TGTGCCAGCAGCGTAGCCGCGGGGGGGAGCACAGATACGCAGTATTTT. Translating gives CASSVAAGGSTDTQYF.

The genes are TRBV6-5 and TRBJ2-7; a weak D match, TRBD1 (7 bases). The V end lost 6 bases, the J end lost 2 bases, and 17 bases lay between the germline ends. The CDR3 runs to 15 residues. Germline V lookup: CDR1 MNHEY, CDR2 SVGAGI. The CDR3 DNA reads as TGTGCCAGCAGCGCCGCGGGACAGACCACCTACGAGCAGTACTTC. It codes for CASSAAGQTTYEQYF.

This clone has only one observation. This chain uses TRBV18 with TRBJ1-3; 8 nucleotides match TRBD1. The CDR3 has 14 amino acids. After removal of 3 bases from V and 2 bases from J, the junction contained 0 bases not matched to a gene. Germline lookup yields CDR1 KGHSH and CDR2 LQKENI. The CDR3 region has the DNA TGTGCCAGCTCACCGGACAGGGCTGGAAACACCATATATTTT. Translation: CASSPDRAGNTIYF. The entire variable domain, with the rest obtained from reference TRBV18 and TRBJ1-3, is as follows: NAGVMQNPRHLVRRRGQEARLRCSPMKGHSHVYWYRQLPEEGLKFMVYLQKENIIDESGMPKERFSAEFPKEGPSILRIQQVVRGDSAAYFCASSPDRAGNTIYFGEGSWLTVV.

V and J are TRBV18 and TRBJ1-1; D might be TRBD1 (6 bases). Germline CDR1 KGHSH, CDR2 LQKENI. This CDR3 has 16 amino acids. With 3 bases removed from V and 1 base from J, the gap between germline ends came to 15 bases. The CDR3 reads CASSPAGTLRNTEAFF. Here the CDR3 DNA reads TGTGCCAGCTCACCTGCCGGGACACTCAGGAACACTGAAGCTTTCTTT. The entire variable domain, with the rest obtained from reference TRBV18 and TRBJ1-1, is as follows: NAGVMQNPRHLVRRRGQEARLRCSPMKGHSHVYWYRQLPEEGLKFMVYLQKENIIDESGMPKERFSAEFPKEGPSILRIQQVVRGDSAAYFCASSPAGTLRNTEAFFGQGTRLTVV.

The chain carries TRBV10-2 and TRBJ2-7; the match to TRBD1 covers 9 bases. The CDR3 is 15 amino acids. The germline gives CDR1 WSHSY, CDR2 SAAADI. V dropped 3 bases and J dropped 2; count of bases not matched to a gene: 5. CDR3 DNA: TGCGCCAGCAGTGATGGGGGACAGGGTCCCTACGAGCAGTACTTC. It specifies CASSDGGQGPYEQYF.

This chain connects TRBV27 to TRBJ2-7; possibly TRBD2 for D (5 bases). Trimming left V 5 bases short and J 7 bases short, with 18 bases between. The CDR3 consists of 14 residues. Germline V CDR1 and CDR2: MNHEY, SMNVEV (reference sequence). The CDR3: CASSPRARGWEQYF. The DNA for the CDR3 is TGTGCCAGCAGTCCCCGGGCCCGAGGGTGGGAGCAGTACTTC.

The CDR3 DNA sequence: TGCGCCAGCAGTCCATACCTGGGACTAGCGGCTAGCACAGATACGCAGTATTTT. Its translation is CASSPYLGLAASTDTQYF. V is TRBV5-1 and J is TRBJ2-3; 11 nucleotides align to TRBD2. The CDR3 consists of 18 residues. Germline V lookup: CDR1 SGHRS, CDR2 YFSETQ. The trim removed 5 bases at V and 0 bases at J, leaving 11 bases unmatched.

CDR3 coding DNA: TGTGCCAGCAGCTCGGGGGGGAGCACAGATACGCAGTATTTT. Translating gives CASSSGGSTDTQYF. The chain has TRBV5-4 and TRBJ2-3; 8 bases map to TRBD2. CDR3 length equals 14 residues. Trimming at V came to 3 bases and at J to 0 bases, leaving 0 bases not matched to a gene. The germline V gene encodes CDR1 SGHNT and CDR2 YYREEE (reference sequence). The variable domain in full, completed from reference TRBV5-4 and TRBJ2-3, reads ETGVTQSPTHLIKTRGQQVTLRCSSQSGHNTVSWYQQALGQGPQFIFQYYREEENGRGNFPPRFSGLQFPNYSSELNVNALELDDSALYLCASSSGGSTDTQYFGPGTRLTVL.

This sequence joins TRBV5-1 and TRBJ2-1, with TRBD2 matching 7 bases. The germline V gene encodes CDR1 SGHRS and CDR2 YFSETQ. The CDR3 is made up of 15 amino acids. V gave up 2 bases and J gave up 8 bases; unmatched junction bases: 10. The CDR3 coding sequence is TGCGCCAGCAGCTTAGGGACTACCTATAGGGATGAGCAGTTCTTC. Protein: CASSLGTTYRDEQFF.

The DNA for the CDR3 is TGTGCCAGCAGCTCCCCAAGGACAATAAGCTATGGCTACACCTTC. The encoded protein is CASSSPRTISYGYTF. The genes are TRBV6-5 and TRBJ1-2, with D maybe TRBD1 (5 bases). The V end lost 6 bases, the J end lost 4 bases, and 18 bases lay between the germline ends. The CDR3 has 15 amino acids. CDR1 and CDR2 (germline): MNHEY, SVGAGI.

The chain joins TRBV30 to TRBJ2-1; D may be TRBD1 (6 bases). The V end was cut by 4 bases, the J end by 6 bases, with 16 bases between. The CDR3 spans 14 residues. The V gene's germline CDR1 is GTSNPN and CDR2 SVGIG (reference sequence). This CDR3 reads CAWTRQARINEQFF. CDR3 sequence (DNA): TGTGCCTGGACCCGACAGGCGCGAATCAATGAGCAGTTCTTC.